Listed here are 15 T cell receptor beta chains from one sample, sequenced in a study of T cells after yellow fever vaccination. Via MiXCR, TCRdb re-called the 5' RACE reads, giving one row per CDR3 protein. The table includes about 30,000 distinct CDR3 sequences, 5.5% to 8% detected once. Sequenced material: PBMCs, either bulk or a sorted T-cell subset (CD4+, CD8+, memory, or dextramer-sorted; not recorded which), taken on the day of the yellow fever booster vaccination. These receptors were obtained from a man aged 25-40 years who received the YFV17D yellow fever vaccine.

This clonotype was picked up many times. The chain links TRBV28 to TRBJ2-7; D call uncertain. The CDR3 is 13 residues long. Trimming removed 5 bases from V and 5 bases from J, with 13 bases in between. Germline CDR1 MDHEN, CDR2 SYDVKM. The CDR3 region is CASSTPAPHEQYF. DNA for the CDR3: TGTGCCAGCAGTACCCCGGCCCCCCACGAGCAGTACTTC.

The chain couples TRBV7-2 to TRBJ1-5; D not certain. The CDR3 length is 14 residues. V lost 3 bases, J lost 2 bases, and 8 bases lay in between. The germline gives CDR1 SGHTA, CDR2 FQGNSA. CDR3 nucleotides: TGTGCCAGCAGCTTTGGGGTGCGCAATCAGCCCCAGCATTTT. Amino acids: CASSFGVRNQPQHF.

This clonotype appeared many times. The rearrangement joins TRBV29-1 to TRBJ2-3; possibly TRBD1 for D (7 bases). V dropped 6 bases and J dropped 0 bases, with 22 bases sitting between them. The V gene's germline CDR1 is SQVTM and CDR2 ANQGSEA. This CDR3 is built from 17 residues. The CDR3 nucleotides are TGCAGCGTCCGGGGGAAGGGGGCGTTGGGTAGCACAGATACGCAGTATTTT. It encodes CSVRGKGALGSTDTQYF.

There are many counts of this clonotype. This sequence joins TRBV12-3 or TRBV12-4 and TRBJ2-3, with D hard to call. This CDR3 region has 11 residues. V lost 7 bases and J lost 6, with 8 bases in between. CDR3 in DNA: TGTGCCAGCACTAAGTCGGATACGCAGTATTTT. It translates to CASTKSDTQYF.

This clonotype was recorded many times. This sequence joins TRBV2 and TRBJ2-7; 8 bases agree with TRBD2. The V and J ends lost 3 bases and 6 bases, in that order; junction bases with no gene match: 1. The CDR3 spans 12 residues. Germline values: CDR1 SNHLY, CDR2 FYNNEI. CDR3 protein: CASSEGLGEQYF. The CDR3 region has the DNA TGTGCCAGCAGTGAGGGACTAGGCGAGCAGTACTTC.

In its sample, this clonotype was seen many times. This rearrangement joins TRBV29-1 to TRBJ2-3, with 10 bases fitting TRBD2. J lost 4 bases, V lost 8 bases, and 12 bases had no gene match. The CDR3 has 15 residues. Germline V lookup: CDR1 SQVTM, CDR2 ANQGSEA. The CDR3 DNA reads TGCAGCTACCCCCAGCGGGAGGGGGGGCCAGATACGCAGTATTTT. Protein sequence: CSYPQREGGPDTQYF.

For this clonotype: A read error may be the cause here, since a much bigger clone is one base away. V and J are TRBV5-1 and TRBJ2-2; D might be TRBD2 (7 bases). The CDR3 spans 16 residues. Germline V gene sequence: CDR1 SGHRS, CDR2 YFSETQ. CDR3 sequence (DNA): TGCGCCAGCAGCTTGACGGGCGGGGGCAACACCGGGGAGCCGTTTTTT. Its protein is CASSLTGGGNTGEPFF.

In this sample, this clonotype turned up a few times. CDR3 in DNA: TGTGCCAGAAGCTTTTTTTACGCCCGGGTTGAGCAGTTCTTC. Amino acid sequence: CARSFFYARVEQFF. The chain carries TRBV5-3 and TRBJ2-1, with unresolved D. TRBV5-3 is filed as an ORF, its function uncertain. CDR3 length: 14 amino acids. The ends were cut back, 2 bases at V and 9 bases at J, with 15 bases in the middle.

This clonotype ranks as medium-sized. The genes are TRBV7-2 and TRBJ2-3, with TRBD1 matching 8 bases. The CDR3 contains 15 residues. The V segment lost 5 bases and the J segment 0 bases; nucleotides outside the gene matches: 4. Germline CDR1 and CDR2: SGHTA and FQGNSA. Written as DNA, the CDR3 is TGTGCCAGCAGCATACAGGGGGGCAGCACAGATACGCAGTATTTT. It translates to CASSIQGGSTDTQYF.

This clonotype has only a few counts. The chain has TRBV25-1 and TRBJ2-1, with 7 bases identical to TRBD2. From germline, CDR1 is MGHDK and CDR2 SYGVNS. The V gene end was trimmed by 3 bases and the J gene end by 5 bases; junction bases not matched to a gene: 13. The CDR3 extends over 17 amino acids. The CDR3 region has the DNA TGTGCCAGCAGTGAGTTCGTAGTGAGAGGGAGGGACAATGAGCAGTTCTTC. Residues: CASSEFVVRGRDNEQFF.

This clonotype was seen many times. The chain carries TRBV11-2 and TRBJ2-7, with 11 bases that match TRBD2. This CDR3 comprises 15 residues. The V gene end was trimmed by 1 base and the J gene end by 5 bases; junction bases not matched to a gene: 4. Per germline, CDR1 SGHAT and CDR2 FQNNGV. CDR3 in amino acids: CASSLALAGVHEQYF. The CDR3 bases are TGTGCCAGCAGCTTAGCACTAGCGGGAGTCCACGAGCAGTACTTC.

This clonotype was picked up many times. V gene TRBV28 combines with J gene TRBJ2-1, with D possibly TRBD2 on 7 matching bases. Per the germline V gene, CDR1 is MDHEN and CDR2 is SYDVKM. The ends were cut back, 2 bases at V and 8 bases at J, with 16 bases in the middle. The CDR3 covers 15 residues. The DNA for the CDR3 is TGTGCCAGCAGTTTAGGCGGGGGCGCCAGGTATGAGCAGTTCTTC. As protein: CASSLGGGARYEQFF.

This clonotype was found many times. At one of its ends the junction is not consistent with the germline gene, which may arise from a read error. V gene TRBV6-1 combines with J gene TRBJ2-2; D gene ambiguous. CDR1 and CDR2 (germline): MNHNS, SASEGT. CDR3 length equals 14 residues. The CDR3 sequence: CASIEATHTGELFF. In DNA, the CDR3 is TGTGCCAGCATTGAAGCTACCCACACCGGGGAGCTGTTTTTT.

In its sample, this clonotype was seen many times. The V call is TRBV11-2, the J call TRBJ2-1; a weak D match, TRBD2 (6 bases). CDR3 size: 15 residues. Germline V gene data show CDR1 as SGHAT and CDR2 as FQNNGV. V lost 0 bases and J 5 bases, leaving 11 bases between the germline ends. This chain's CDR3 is CASSLEAGFNNEQFF. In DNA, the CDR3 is TGTGCCAGCAGCTTAGAGGCGGGGTTTAACAATGAGCAGTTCTTC.

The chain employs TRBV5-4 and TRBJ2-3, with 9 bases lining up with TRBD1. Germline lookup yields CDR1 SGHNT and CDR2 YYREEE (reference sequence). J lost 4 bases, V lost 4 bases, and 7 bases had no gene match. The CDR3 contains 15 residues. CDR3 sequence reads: CASSLTGGDADTQYF. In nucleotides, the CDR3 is TGTGCCAGCAGCCTTACAGGGGGCGATGCAGATACGCAGTATTTT.